This T cell receptor (beta chain) was documented in a study of CXCR3-negative and CXCR3-positive naive CD8 T cells. General study results and limits: Whereas both naive subsets had comparably high diversity, memory CD8+ cells had much lower diversity. Against CXCR3-negative naive cells, CXCR3-positive naive cells showed more hydrophobic TRB CDR3s.

The CDR3 covers 12 residues. Per germline, CDR1 DFQATT and CDR2 SNEGSKA (reference sequence). The method, 5' RACE with UMI labels, was used to prepare the TRB cDNA libraries. TCRdb re-analyzed the 5' RACE reads; it lists each CDR3 protein once, without DNA. The table lists over 100,000 distinct CDR3 sequences, with around 0.27% in the top ten. Remarks on this clonotype: What it binds is unknown.

CD45RO-CCR7+CD27+CD95- defined naive CD8+ T cells. Sequenced material: naive CXCR3- CD8+ T cells from blood. This sample's subset: CD45RO-CCR7+CD27+CD95- naive CD8+ T cells lacking CXCR3 (TNR3-). The chain links TRBV20-1 to TRBJ1-1. This receptor was taken from a human donor in good health. Some clones in this sample may be carry-over from other donors' samples. The CDR3 loop reads CSASPLGTEAFF.